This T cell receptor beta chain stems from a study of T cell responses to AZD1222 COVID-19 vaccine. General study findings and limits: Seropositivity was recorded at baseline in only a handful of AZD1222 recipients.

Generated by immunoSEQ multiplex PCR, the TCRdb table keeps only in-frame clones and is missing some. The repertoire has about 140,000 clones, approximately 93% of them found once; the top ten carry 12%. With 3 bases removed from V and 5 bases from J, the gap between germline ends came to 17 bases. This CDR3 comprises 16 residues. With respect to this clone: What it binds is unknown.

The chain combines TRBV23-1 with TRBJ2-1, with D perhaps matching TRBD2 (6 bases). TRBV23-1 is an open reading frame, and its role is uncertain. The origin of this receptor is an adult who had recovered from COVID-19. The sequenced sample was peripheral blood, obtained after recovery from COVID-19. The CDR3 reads CASSHPIAERDNEQFF. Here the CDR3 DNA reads TGCGCCAGCAGTCACCCGATAGCCGAGCGGGACAATGAGCAGTTCTTC.